This is a list of T cell receptor beta chains from one sample in a study of tumor-infiltrating lymphocytes in primary liver carcinoma. TCRdb fed the multiplex PCR reads into MiXCR, producing one record per CDR3 protein. The sample holds about 300,000 distinct CDR3 sequences, approximately 60% seen once. Sequences were obtained from peripheral blood. These receptors originate from a man aged 35 to 55 with primary liver carcinoma and hepatitis B virus infection. Each CDR3 is given with its conserved first and last residue. D genes are given only for firm matches. Not every row has a clone size; where given, it reads once, few, many or a size class.

once TRBJ1-2 14 TRBV5-1 . TGCGCCAGCAGCTTGGATTTAGGGGAAGATGGCTACACCTTC CASSLDLGEDGYTF
many TRBJ2-3 14 TRBV4-2 . TGTGCCAGCAGCCAAGAGGGAGGCACAGATACGCAGTATTTT CASSQEGGTDTQYF
once TRBJ1-1 11 TRBV2 . TGTGCCAGCAGTGTATTTGGCGAGGCTTTCTTT CASSVFGEAFF
. TRBJ2-4 16 TRBV11-2 . TGTGCCAGCAGCCCGAGAAGGGGCAGGGCGGCGAACATTCAATACTTC CASSPRRGRAANIQYF
. TRBJ2-1 16 TRBV5-1 TRBD2 TGCGCCAGCAGCTTGGATCCAGCGGGATTAAGAAATGAGCAGTTCTTC CASSLDPAGLRNEQFF
. TRBJ1-5 16 TRBV4-2 TRBD1 TGTGCCAACAGCCAAGATTTGGGACAGGTTAATCAGCTCCAGCATTTT CANSQDLGQVNQLQHF
many TRBJ2-7 17 TRBV5-6 . TGTGCCAGCAGCTTGGGGGAGACGAGACTTACCGCCTACGAGCAGTACTTC CASSLGETRLTAYEQYF
many TRBJ1-1 12 TRBV6-5 . TGTGCCAGCAGTTACGTGGGTCGTGCGGCTTTCTTT CASSYVGRAAFF
. TRBJ2-2 16 TRBV12-3/TRBV12-4 . TGTGCCAGCAGTTTGGGTAGCGGAAGGAACATCGGGGAGCTGTTTTTT CASSLGSGRNIGELFF
. TRBJ2-1 16 TRBV5-8 TRBD2 TGTGCCAGCACCCGTCGACTAGCGGGCCCCAGGGAGACCCAGTTCTTC CASTRRLAGPRETQFF
. TRBJ2-3 16 TRBV6-1 . TGTGCCAGCAGTGAAGGGCTAGCCAAATCGATAGATACGCAGTATTTT CASSEGLAKSIDTQYF
. TRBJ2-2 15 TRBV6-2/TRBV6-3 TRBD1 TGTGCCAGCAGTTTTCAGGGGGCGAACACCGGGGAGCTGTTTTTT CASSFQGANTGELFF
. TRBJ2-3 13 TRBV5-1 . TGCGCCAGCAACACGACTAGTCAGGATACGCAGTATTTT CASNTTSQDTQYF
. TRBJ2-1 13 TRBV7-8 . TGTGCCAGCAGTCTAGGGCGGGCCGGGGAGCAGGTCTTC CASSLGRAGEQVF
. TRBJ1-2 15 TRBV6-1 . TGTGCCAGCAGGGCAGGGGCCTTTCTTTATGATGACTACACCTTC CASRAGAFLYDDYTF
. TRBJ1-5 17 TRBV10-3 . TGTGCCATCAGTGAGTCCCACGGGGTGCGGGCAAGTCAGCCCCAGCATTTT CAISESHGVRASQPQHF
few TRBJ1-2 14 TRBV28 TRBD1 TGTGCCAGCAGCTCGACAGGGTCATTGAGGGGCTACACCTTC CASSSTGSLRGYTF
. TRBJ2-5 13 TRBV28 . TGTGCCAGCAGTTTAGTCGACCAAGAGACCCAGTACTTC CASSLVDQETQYF
. TRBJ2-7 15 TRBV7-9 TRBD1 TGTGCCAGCAGCTCAAACAGGGGCTCCTCCTACGAGCAGTACTTC CASSSNRGSSYEQYF
once TRBJ2-1 15 TRBV29-1 TRBD2 TGCAGCGTTGGCACTAGCGGGAGCTACTACAATGAGCAGTTCTTC CSVGTSGSYYNEQFF
many TRBJ1-5 15 TRBV6-5 . TGTGCCAGCACCAATGGGCAGGGGAACGATCAGCCCCAGCATTTT CASTNGQGNDQPQHF
. TRBJ2-7 14 TRBV11-2 TRBD2 TGTGCAAGCAGCTCAAGACTAGCGGGGTACGAGCAGCACTTC CASSSRLAGYEQHF
. TRBJ1-1 13 TRBV28 . TGTGCCAGCAGTGAGTCCGGGAACACTGAAGCTTTCTTT CASSESGNTEAFF
. TRBJ2-7 15 TRBV6-2/TRBV6-3 TRBD2 TGTGCCAGCAGTCATAAGCCTAGCGGCTCCTACGAGCGGTACTTC CASSHKPSGSYERYF
few TRBJ2-7 14 TRBV6-5 . TGTGCCAGCAGTTGGAGGACCAGCTCCTACGAGCAGTACTTC CASSWRTSSYEQYF
. TRBJ2-6 13 TRBV6-4 . TGTGCCAGCAAACCCTCTGGGGCCAACGTCCTGACTTTC CASKPSGANVLTF
once TRBJ1-4 16 TRBV4-1 TRBD1 TGCGCCAGCAGCCCGGGACAGGGGGCGGCCGGTGAAAAACTGTTTTTT CASSPGQGAAGEKLFF
. TRBJ2-5 18 TRBV28 . TGTGCCAGCAATTTTGGGGCCACAGGGAGCGGGCGCCAAGAGGCCCAGTACTTC CASNFGATGSGRQEAQYF